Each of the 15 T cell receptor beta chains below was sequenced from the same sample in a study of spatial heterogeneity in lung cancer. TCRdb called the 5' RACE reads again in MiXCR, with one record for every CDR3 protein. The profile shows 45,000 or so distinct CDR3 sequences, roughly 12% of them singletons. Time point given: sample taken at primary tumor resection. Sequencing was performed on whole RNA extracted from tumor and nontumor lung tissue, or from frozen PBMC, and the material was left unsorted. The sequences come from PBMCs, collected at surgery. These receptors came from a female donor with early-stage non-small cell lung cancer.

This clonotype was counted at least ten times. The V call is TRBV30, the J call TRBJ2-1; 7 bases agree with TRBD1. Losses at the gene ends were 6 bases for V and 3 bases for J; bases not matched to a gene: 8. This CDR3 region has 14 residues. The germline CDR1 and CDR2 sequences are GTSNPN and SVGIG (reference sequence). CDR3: CACRDRQIYNEQFF. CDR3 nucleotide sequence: TGTGCCTGCAGGGACAGACAGATCTACAATGAGCAGTTCTTC.

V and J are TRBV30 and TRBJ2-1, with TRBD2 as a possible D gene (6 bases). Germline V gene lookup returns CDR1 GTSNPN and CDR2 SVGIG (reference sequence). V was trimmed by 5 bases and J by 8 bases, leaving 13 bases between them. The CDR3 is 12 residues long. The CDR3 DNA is TGTGCCTGGGATTACGGCGGGGATGAGCAGTTCTTC. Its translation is CAWDYGGDEQFF.

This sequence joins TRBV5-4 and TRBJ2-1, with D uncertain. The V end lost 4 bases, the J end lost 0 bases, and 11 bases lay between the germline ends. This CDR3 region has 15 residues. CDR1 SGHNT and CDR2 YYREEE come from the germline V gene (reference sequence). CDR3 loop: CASSPGVNSYNEQFF. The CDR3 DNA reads TGTGCCAGCAGCCCTGGGGTTAACTCCTACAATGAGCAGTTCTTC.

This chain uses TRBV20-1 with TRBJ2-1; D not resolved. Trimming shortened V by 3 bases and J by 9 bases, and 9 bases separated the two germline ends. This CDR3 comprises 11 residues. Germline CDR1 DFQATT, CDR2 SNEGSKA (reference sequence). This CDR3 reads CSASSLGEQFF. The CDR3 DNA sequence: TGCAGTGCTAGCTCGCTGGGTGAGCAGTTCTTC.

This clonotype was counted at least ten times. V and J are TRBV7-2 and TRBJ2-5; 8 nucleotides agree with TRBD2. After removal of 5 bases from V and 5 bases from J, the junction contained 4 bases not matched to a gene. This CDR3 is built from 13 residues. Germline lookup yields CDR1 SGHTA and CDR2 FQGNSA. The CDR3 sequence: CASSPRGGETQYF. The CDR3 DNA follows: TGTGCCAGCAGCCCCCGGGGGGGTGAGACCCAGTACTTC.

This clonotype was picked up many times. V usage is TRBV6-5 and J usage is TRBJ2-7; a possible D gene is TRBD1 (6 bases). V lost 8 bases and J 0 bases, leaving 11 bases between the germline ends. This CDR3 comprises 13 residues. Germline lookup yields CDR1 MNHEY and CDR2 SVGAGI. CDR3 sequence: CASGQPPSYEQYF. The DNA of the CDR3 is TGTGCCAGCGGACAGCCGCCCTCCTACGAGCAGTACTTC.

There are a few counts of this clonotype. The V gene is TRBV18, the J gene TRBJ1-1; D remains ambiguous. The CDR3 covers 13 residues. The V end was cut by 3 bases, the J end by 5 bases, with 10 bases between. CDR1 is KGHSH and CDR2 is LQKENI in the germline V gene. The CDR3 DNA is TGTGCCAGCTCACCTCGCCTGGGGACTGAAGCTTTCTTT. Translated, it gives CASSPRLGTEAFF.

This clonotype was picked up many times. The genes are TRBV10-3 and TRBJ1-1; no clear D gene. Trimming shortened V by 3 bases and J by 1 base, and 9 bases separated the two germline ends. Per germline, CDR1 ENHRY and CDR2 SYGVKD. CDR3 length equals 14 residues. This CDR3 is CAISDVGSNTEAFF. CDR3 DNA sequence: TGTGCCATCAGTGACGTGGGATCGAACACTGAAGCTTTCTTT.

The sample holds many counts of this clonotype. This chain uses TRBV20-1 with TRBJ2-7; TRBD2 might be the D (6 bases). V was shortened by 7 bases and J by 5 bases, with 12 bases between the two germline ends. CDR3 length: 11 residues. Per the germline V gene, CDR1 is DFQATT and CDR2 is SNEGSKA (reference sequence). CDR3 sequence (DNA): TGCAGTGGCAGGGTAGCGGACGAGCAGTACTTC. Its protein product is CSGRVADEQYF.

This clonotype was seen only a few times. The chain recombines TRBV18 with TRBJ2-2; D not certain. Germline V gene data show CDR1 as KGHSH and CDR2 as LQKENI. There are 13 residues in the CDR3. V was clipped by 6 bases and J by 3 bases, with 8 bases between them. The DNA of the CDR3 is TGTGCCAGCTCCCCAGCCGACACCGGGGAGCTGTTTTTT. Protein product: CASSPADTGELFF.

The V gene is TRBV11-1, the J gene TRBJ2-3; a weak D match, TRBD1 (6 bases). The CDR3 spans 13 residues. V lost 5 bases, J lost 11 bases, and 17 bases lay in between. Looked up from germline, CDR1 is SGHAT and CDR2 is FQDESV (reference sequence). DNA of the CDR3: TGTGCCAGCAGCAGTAAACAGGGAATCGTGCAGTATTTT. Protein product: CASSSKQGIVQYF.

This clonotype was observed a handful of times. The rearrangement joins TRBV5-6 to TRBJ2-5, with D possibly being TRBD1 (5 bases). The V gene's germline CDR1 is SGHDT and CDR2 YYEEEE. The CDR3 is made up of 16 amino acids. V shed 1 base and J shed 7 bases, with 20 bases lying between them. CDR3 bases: TGTGCCAGCAGCTTGTTCCTGGGGCCCGGAAGCGCGACCCAGTACTTC. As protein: CASSLFLGPGSATQYF.

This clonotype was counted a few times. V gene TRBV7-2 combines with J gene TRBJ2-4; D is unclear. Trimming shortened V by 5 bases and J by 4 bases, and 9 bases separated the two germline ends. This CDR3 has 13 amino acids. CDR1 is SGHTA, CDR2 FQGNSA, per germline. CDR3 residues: CASSPLLKNIQYF. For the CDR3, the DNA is TGTGCCAGCAGCCCGTTGCTTAAAAACATTCAGTACTTC.

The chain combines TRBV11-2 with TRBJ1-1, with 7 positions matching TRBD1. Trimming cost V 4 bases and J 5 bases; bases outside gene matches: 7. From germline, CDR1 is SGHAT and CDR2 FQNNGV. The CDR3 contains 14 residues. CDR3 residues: CASSSRTGDTEAFF. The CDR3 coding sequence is TGTGCCAGCAGCTCTCGAACAGGGGATACTGAAGCTTTCTTT.

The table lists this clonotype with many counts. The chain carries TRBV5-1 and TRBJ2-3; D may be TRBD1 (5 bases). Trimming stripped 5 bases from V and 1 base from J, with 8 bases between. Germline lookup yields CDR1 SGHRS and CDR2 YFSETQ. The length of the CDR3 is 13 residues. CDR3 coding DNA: TGCGCCAGCAGAGGGGCCCGCACAGATACGCAGTATTTT. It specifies CASRGARTDTQYF.